The 26 T cell receptor beta chains below come from one sample, sequenced in a study of T cells in Graves' hyperthyroidism and ophthalmopathy. Regions amplified from RNA transcripts were the TCR beta CDR3 regions. TCR CDR3 regions were first amplified by RT-PCR with HTBI primers. MiXCR, run by TCRdb on the multiplex PCR reads, gives a single entry per CDR3 protein. Counted here are around 340,000 distinct CDR3 sequences, 15% to 20% occurring once; the ten biggest clones make up 49%. The source material was blood. All receptors come from a woman in her 50s with Graves' hyperthyroidism.

The V and J genes are TRBV27 and TRBJ1-4; 7 bases are shared with TRBD1. V lost 5 bases to trimming and J lost 8 bases; unmatched junction nucleotides: 11. Germline V lookup: CDR1 MNHEY, CDR2 SMNVEV (reference sequence). CDR3 size: 15 residues. The CDR3 DNA sequence: TGTGCCAGCAGTCCGATAGGACAGGCCAGGGAAAAACTGTTTTTT. This gives the protein CASSPIGQAREKLFF.

There are many counts of this clonotype. The chain carries TRBV27 and TRBJ2-3; the match to TRBD2 covers 9 bases. The CDR3 sequence is 16 residues long. Germline trimming cut 1 base from V and 5 bases from J; bases unmatched to any gene: 7. Germline loops: CDR1 MNHEY, CDR2 SMNVEV (reference sequence). The CDR3 DNA sequence: TGTGCCAGCAGTTTATTTGCGGGAGGGCCGAAAGATACGCAGTATTTT. The encoded protein is CASSLFAGGPKDTQYF.

At least ten counts were recorded for this clonotype. The chain carries TRBV18 and TRBJ1-4; D gene ambiguous. The V gene's germline CDR1 is KGHSH and CDR2 LQKENI. The CDR3 runs to 14 residues. Deletions cut 3 bases from V and 4 bases from J, with 9 bases between. In nucleotides, the CDR3 is TGTGCCAGCTCACCGGACGGATATAATGAAAAACTGTTTTTT. The encoded protein is CASSPDGYNEKLFF.

This clonotype was seen ten or more times. The rearrangement uses TRBV7-9 and TRBJ2-2, with TRBD1 identical over 8 bases. The CDR3 totals 15 residues. CDR1 and CDR2 (germline): SEHNR, FQNEAQ (reference sequence). After removal of 5 bases from V and 4 bases from J, the junction contained 6 bases not matched to a gene. This CDR3 is CASSSGQGITGELFF. The CDR3 nucleotides read TGTGCCAGCAGCAGCGGACAGGGTATCACCGGGGAGCTGTTTTTT.

This clonotype came up once. The chain employs TRBV5-1 and TRBJ2-7; tentative D call: TRBD1 (5 bases). The germline V and J ends were trimmed by 4 bases and 5 bases, with 16 bases remaining between them. This CDR3 region has 14 residues. CDR1 is SGHRS and CDR2 is YFSETQ in the germline V gene. CDR3 coding DNA: TGCGCCAGCAGCCAAGGGGCAGGGCAAGACGAGCAGTACTTC. Its protein product is CASSQGAGQDEQYF.

In its sample, this clonotype was seen many times. The V and J genes are TRBV5-1 and TRBJ2-1; D ambiguous. V was trimmed by 0 bases and J by 6 bases, leaving 10 bases between them. The CDR3 has 14 amino acids. The germline CDR1 and CDR2 sequences are SGHRS and YFSETQ. The CDR3 DNA sequence: TGCGCCAGCAGCTTGGTGGTAGATCCCAATGAGCAGTTCTTC. Translating gives CASSLVVDPNEQFF. Drawing the rest from reference TRBV5-1 and TRBJ2-1, the complete variable domain is KAGVTQTPRYLIKTRGQQVTLSCSPISGHRSVSWYQQTPGQGLQFLFEYFSETQRNKGNFPGRFSGRQFSNSRSEMNVSTLELGDSALYLCASSLVVDPNEQFFGPGTRLTVL.

This clonotype was seen many times. The J gene is TRBJ2-3, the V gene TRBV27; possibly TRBD1 for D (5 bases). The CDR3 contains 13 residues. V was trimmed by 8 bases and J by 2 bases, leaving 11 bases between them. In germline, CDR1 is MNHEY, CDR2 SMNVEV (reference sequence). Written as DNA, the CDR3 is TGTGCCAGCTGTGACAGCTACACAGATACGCAGTATTTT. This sequence encodes CASCDSYTDTQYF.

At least ten counts were recorded for this clonotype. This chain uses TRBV18 with TRBJ1-5, with 8 positions matching TRBD1. The germline V gene encodes CDR1 KGHSH and CDR2 LQKENI. This CDR3 spans 15 amino acids. After removal of 2 bases from V and 7 bases from J, the junction contained 7 bases not matched to a gene. The CDR3 sequence is CASSPVAGGRQPQHF. CDR3 in DNA: TGTGCCAGCTCACCAGTGGCAGGGGGCAGACAGCCCCAGCATTTT.

This clonotype was recorded a few times. This chain links TRBV7-9 with TRBJ1-2; possible D gene TRBD1, 6 bases. Germline values: CDR1 SEHNR, CDR2 FQNEAQ (reference sequence). Between the trimmed V and J ends, which lost 5 bases and 3 bases, there was a span of 10 bases. The CDR3 length is 13 residues. As DNA, the CDR3 is TGTGCCAGCAGCCTGGACAGCGACTATGGCTACACCTTC. This sequence encodes CASSLDSDYGYTF.

Remarks on this clonotype: The junction shows a germline mismatch at one end, possibly a read error. The chain employs TRBV7-8 and TRBJ2-5, with 11 bases aligning to TRBD2. Germline values: CDR1 SGHVS, CDR2 FQNEAQ. CDR3 length: 16 residues. The CDR3 sequence is CTSSILSGRAGETQYF. The CDR3, as DNA: TGTACCAGCAGCATACTTAGCGGGAGGGCCGGTGAGACCCAGTACTTC.

At least ten counts were recorded for this clonotype. The chain links TRBV18 to TRBJ2-3; the D is unclear. The CDR3 runs to 13 residues. Trimming left V 1 base short and J 1 base short, with 3 bases between. The V gene's germline CDR1 is KGHSH and CDR2 LQKENI. CDR3 sequence: CASSPLGTDTQYF. The CDR3 bases are TGTGCCAGCTCACCACTGGGCACAGATACGCAGTATTTT.

The CDR3 loop is CASSEGAHRGPNYGYTF. The CDR3 nucleotides read TGTGCCAGCAGTGAAGGTGCACACAGGGGGCCGAACTATGGCTACACCTTC. V gene TRBV6-1 combines with J gene TRBJ1-2; 9 positions agree with TRBD1. The CDR3 is made up of 17 amino acids. V lost 1 base and J lost 2; bases outside the gene matches: 8. Germline loops: CDR1 MNHNS, CDR2 SASEGT.

In regard to this clonotype: A read error is possible here, since a much larger clone lies one base away. V gene TRBV9 combines with J gene TRBJ2-1, with 9 bases identical to TRBD2. CDR1 is SGDLS and CDR2 is YYNGEE in the germline V gene. The CDR3 runs 15 residues. V trimming: 3 bases; J trimming: 10 bases; junction bases outside the gene matches: 11. The CDR3 region is CASSDGLAPPYEQFF. CDR3 bases: TGTGCCAGCAGCGACGGACTAGCGCCCCCCTACGAGCAGTTCTTC.

The chain is built from TRBV5-1 and TRBJ2-7; 9 bases are shared with TRBD2. Germline V gene sequence: CDR1 SGHRS, CDR2 YFSETQ. J gave up 2 bases and V 9 bases, and 9 bases lay outside the gene matches. The CDR3 loop spans 14 amino acids. The CDR3 protein is CATSQAGGPYEQYF. CDR3 bases: TGCGCCACCTCGCAAGCGGGGGGCCCCTACGAGCAGTACTTC.

Many counts were recorded for this clonotype. This rearrangement joins TRBV30 to TRBJ2-5, with 8 bases matching TRBD1. The CDR3 extends over 18 amino acids. V trimming: 0 bases; J trimming: 1 base; junction bases outside the gene matches: 13. Germline V gives CDR1 GTSNPN, CDR2 SVGIG (reference sequence). Written as DNA, the CDR3 is TGTGCCTGGAGTGTCCATCTGTGGGGCAGGGGGCCCCAAGAGACCCAGTACTTC. Translating gives CAWSVHLWGRGPQETQYF. The variable domain in full, completed from reference TRBV30 and TRBJ2-5, reads SQTIHQWPATLVQPVGSPLSLECTVEGTSNPNLYWYRQAAGRGLQLLFYSVGIGQISSEVPQNLSASRPQDRQFILSSKKLLLSDSGFYLCAWSVHLWGRGPQETQYFGPGTRLLVL.

In this sample, this clonotype turned up many times. An end of the junction does not agree with germline; a read error may underlie this. J is TRBJ1-1 and V is TRBV5-1; D is unclear. This CDR3 region has 14 residues. Germline V gene data show CDR1 as SGHRS and CDR2 as YFSETQ. The CDR3 DNA reads as TGTGCCAGCAGCTTAGGCCCCGCGAACACTGAAGCTTTCTTT. Translated, it gives CASSLGPANTEAFF.

The chain combines TRBV12-3 or TRBV12-4 with TRBJ2-2; 7 bases match TRBD2. The CDR3 runs 14 residues. J lost 5 bases, V lost 6 bases, and 6 bases had no gene match. CDR3 coding DNA: TGTGCCAGCAGGTTTTGGGGGGGGACCGGGGAGCTGTTTTTT. Its protein product is CASRFWGGTGELFF.

The table lists this clonotype with many counts. The chain carries TRBV11-1 and TRBJ2-1; a possible D gene is TRBD2 (8 bases). V was pared by 5 bases and J by 4 bases, with 24 bases between. The CDR3 has 18 residues. Germline V gene sequence: CDR1 SGHAT, CDR2 FQDESV (reference sequence). The CDR3 here is CASSPGRGQVRGYNEQFF. The DNA of the CDR3 is TGTGCCAGCAGCCCCGGGAGGGGGCAGGTACGGGGGTACAATGAGCAGTTCTTC.

Ten or more counts support this clonotype. The chain employs TRBV28 and TRBJ1-1; D gene ambiguous. Germline CDR1 MDHEN, CDR2 SYDVKM. The CDR3 has 15 residues. Trimming left V 5 bases short and J 0 bases short, with 13 bases between. CDR3 amino acids: CASSLQQTLNTEAFF. The CDR3 nucleotides read TGTGCCAGCAGTCTCCAACAGACGCTGAACACTGAAGCTTTCTTT. Complete variable domain (other parts from reference TRBV28 and TRBJ1-1): DVKVTQSSRYLVKRTGEKVFLECVQDMDHENMFWYRQDPGLGLRLIYFSYDVKMKEKGDIPEGYSVSREKKERFSLILESASTNQTSMYLCASSLQQTLNTEAFFGQGTRLTVV.

This clonotype was detected only a few times. This chain joins TRBV18 and TRBJ2-1; no firm D call. Germline CDR1 reads KGHSH; CDR2 reads LQKENI. Deletions cut 10 bases from V and 6 bases from J, with 16 bases between. CDR3 length: 13 residues. In DNA form, the CDR3 reads TGTGCCACAAAGGTCCAGATTAGCAATGAGCAGTTCTTC. Its translation is CATKVQISNEQFF. Looking up the rest from reference TRBV18 and TRBJ2-1 gives the full variable domain: NAGVMQNPRHLVRRRGQEARLRCSPMKGHSHVYWYRQLPEEGLKFMVYLQKENIIDESGMPKERFSAEFPKEGPSILRIQQVVRGDSAAYFCATKVQISNEQFFGPGTRLTVL.

This clonotype has only a few counts. This chain links TRBV13 with TRBJ1-1; D might be TRBD1 (6 bases). The CDR3 is 14 amino acids. Trimming left V 5 bases short and J 3 bases short, with 13 bases between. Per the germline V gene, CDR1 is PRHDT and CDR2 is FYEKMQ (reference sequence). CDR3 DNA: TGTGCCAGCAGCCTTGGCCCAGGGGACACTGAAGCTTTCTTT. Amino acid sequence: CASSLGPGDTEAFF. Combining the CDR3 with reference TRBV13 and TRBJ1-1 gives the whole variable domain AAGVIQSPRHLIKEKRETATLKCYPIPRHDTVYWYQQGPGQDPQFLISFYEKMQSDKGSIPDRFSAQQFSDYHSELNMSSLELGDSALYFCASSLGPGDTEAFFGQGTRLTVV.

The sample holds a few counts of this clonotype. The chain couples TRBV6-9 to TRBJ1-3; tentatively, D is TRBD1 (5 bases). Germline V CDR1 and CDR2: MNHGY, SVAAGI. The length of the CDR3 is 15 residues. V was cut by 3 bases and J by 0 bases, with 9 bases left in between. The DNA of the CDR3 is TGTGCCAGCAGTTACGCAGGGTCCTCTGGAAACACCATATATTTT. Translated, it gives CASSYAGSSGNTIYF.

This chain joins TRBV27 and TRBJ1-1; D ambiguous. This CDR3 is 14 amino acids long. CDR1 MNHEY and CDR2 SMNVEV come from the germline V gene (reference sequence). Between the trimmed V and J ends, which lost 3 bases and 2 bases, there was a span of 10 bases. The CDR3 nucleotides read TGTGCCAGCAGTTTCCAGGCGGATAACACTGAAGCTTTCTTT. It is translated as CASSFQADNTEAFF.

The chain's CDR3 is CSARSTDSYEQYF. Here the CDR3 DNA reads TGCAGTGCTAGATCGACGGACTCCTACGAGCAGTACTTC. The chain uses TRBV20-1 and TRBJ2-7; D is ambiguous. The germline V gene encodes CDR1 DFQATT and CDR2 SNEGSKA (reference sequence). This CDR3 region has 13 residues. V was cut by 2 bases and J by 0 bases, with 8 bases left in between.

This clonotype was seen many times. The chain is built from TRBV6-1 and TRBJ2-5; no firm D call. V dropped 1 base and J dropped 5 bases, with 11 bases sitting between them. Germline V gene data show CDR1 as MNHNS and CDR2 as SASEGT. The length of the CDR3 is 14 residues. The CDR3 reads CASSEGPGRETQYF. The CDR3 DNA reads TGTGCCAGCAGTGAAGGACCGGGCCGGGAGACCCAGTACTTC.

The V gene is TRBV28, the J gene TRBJ2-1; D is undetermined. CDR1 MDHEN and CDR2 SYDVKM come from the germline V gene. The CDR3 is 15 residues long. Trimming shortened V by 6 bases and J by 2 bases, and 14 bases separated the two germline ends. CDR3: CASRWSVGPYNEQFF. DNA of the CDR3: TGTGCCAGCAGATGGAGCGTTGGGCCCTACAATGAGCAGTTCTTC.